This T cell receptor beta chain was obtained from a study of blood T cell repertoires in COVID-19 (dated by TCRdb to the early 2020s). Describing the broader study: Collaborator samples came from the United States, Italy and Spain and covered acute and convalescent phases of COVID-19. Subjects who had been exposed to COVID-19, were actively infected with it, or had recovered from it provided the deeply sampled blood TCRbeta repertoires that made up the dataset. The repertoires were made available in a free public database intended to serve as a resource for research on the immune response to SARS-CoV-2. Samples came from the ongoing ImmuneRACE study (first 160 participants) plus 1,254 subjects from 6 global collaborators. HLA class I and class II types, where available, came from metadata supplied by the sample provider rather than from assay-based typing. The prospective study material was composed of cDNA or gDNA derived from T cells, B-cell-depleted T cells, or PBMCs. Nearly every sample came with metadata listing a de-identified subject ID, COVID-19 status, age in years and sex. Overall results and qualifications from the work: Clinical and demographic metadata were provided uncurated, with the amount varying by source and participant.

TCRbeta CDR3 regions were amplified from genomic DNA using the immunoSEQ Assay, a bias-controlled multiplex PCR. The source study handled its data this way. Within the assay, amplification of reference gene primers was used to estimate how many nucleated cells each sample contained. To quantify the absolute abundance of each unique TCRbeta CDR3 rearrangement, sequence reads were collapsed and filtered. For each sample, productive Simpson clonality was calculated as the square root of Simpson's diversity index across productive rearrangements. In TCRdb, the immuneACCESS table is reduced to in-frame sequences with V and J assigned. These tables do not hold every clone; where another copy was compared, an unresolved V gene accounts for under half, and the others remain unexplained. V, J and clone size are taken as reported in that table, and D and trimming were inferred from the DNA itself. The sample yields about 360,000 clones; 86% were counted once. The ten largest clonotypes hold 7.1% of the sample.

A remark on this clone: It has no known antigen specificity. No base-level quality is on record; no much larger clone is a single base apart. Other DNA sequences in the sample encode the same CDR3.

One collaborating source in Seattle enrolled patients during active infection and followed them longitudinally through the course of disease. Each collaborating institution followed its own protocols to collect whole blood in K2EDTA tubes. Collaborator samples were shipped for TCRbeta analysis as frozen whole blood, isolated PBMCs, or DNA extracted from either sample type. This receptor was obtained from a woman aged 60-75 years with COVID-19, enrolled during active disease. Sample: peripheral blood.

CDR3 reads: CASSSQGNTEAFF. The nucleotide sequence reads TGTGCCAGCAGCTCACAGGGTAACACTGAAGCTTTCTTT. The V and J genes are TRBV7-3 and TRBJ1-1; perhaps TRBD1 is the D gene, with 6 bases matching. At the junction V is shortened by 4 bases and J by 2 bases, with 8 bases in between. The CDR3, from cysteine to phenylalanine, totals 13 residues. Just CDR3 DNA is preserved here, 39 bases in frame from base 1. Via the germline V gene, CDR1 is SGHTA and CDR2 FQGTGA.